The 8 T cell receptor beta chains given below trace back to one sample, sequenced in a study of early T cells in non-severe SARS-CoV-2 infection. One entry per CDR3 protein, called by TCRdb with MiXCR from the 5' RACE reads. The sample contains some 52,000 distinct CDR3 sequences, around 8% of which appear only once. The sequenced material came from whole blood. The receptors stem from an adult who was a healthcare worker with PCR-confirmed SARS-CoV-2 infection or an uninfected control (not recorded which).

In this sample, this clonotype turned up a few times. The V gene is TRBV19, the J gene TRBJ1-1; 12 bases match TRBD1. V lost 6 bases and J lost 0; bases outside the gene matches: 5. The germline V gene has CDR1 LNHDA and CDR2 SQIVND (reference sequence). The CDR3 is 16 residues long. The CDR3 DNA follows: TGTGCCAGTAGCTCCGGGACAGGGGGCATGAACACTGAAGCTTTCTTT. This sequence encodes CASSSGTGGMNTEAFF.

This clonotype appeared many times. The V and J genes are TRBV6-5 and TRBJ2-1; 7 bases map to TRBD1. Germline V lookup: CDR1 MNHEY, CDR2 SVGAGI. CDR3 size: 14 residues. V lost 5 bases, J lost 12 bases, and 13 bases stayed unmatched. CDR3 in amino acids: CASSDPGQLQGQFF. The DNA for the CDR3 is TGTGCCAGCAGTGATCCGGGACAGCTTCAGGGGCAGTTCTTC.

CDR3 amino acids: CASRPTGPSGANVLTF. CDR3 nucleotide sequence: TGTGCCAGTCGACCGACAGGACCCTCTGGGGCCAACGTCCTGACTTTC. V usage is TRBV19 and J usage is TRBJ2-6; D may be TRBD1 (6 bases). Trimming cost V 8 bases and J 0 bases, with 14 bases left between them. This CDR3 has 16 amino acids. CDR1 and CDR2 from the germline V gene are LNHDA and SQIVND (reference sequence).

V is TRBV7-6 and J is TRBJ2-5; D might be TRBD1 (5 bases). The CDR3 is made up of 13 amino acids. Germline V gives CDR1 SGHVS, CDR2 FNYEAQ. V gave up 6 bases and J gave up 3 bases, with 11 bases separating them. CDR3 DNA sequence: TGTGCCAGCAGGGTCAGGGCGGAAGAGACCCAGTACTTC. As protein: CASRVRAEETQYF.

This clonotype has at least ten counts. The chain employs TRBV12-3 or TRBV12-4 and TRBJ1-1; D unresolved. CDR3 length: 16 amino acids. The ends were cut back, 5 bases at V and 0 bases at J, with 16 bases in the middle. CDR3 sequence: CASSAGRDNMNTEAFF. For the CDR3, the DNA is TGTGCCAGCAGTGCCGGGAGGGATAATATGAACACTGAAGCTTTCTTT.

A few counts support this clonotype. V and J are TRBV10-2 and TRBJ2-3; D unresolved. Trimming stripped 4 bases from V and 4 bases from J, with 12 bases between. The CDR3 has 14 residues. In germline, CDR1 is WSHSY, CDR2 SAAADI. The DNA of the CDR3 is TGCGCCAGCAGTGCTATGAACCGGGCAGATACGCAGTATTTT. It encodes CASSAMNRADTQYF.

Ten or more counts support this clonotype. The chain has TRBV5-1 and TRBJ2-7; TRBD2 matches at 9 bases. The CDR3 is 14 residues long. Looked up from germline, CDR1 is SGHRS and CDR2 is YFSETQ. V shed 4 bases and J 3 bases; nucleotides not matched to a gene: 5. CDR3 protein: CASSQGLADYEQYF. The CDR3 nucleotides are TGCGCCAGCAGCCAGGGACTAGCAGACTACGAGCAGTACTTC.

This clonotype was picked up many times. The V gene is TRBV14, the J gene TRBJ2-3; D is unclear. V lost 0 bases and J 4 bases, leaving 14 bases between the germline ends. The CDR3 contains 16 residues. Looked up from germline, CDR1 is SGHDN and CDR2 is FVKESK. The CDR3 spells CASSQDLPRTADTQYF. As DNA, the CDR3 is TGTGCCAGCAGCCAAGATCTCCCTCGAACTGCAGATACGCAGTATTTT.